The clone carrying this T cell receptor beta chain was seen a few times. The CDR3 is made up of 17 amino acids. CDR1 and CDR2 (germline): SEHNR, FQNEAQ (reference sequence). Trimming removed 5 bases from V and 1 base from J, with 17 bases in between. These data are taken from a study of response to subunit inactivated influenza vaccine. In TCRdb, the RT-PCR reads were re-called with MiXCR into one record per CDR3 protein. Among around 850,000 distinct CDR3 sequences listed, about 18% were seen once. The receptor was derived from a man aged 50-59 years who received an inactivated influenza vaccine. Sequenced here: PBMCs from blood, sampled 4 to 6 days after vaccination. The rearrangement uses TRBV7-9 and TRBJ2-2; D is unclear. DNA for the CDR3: TGTGCCAGCAGCCCCTACGCTGGGGATAAGAACACCGGGGAGCTGTTTTTT. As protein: CASSPYAGDKNTGELFF.